The T cell receptor (beta chain) under discussion was sequenced for a study of T cells in Graves' hyperthyroidism and ophthalmopathy. Study background: Blood from the periphery was taken at initial diagnosis, before any treatment. Study-level findings and limits: The model predicted ophthalmopathy a median roughly 6.5 months before onset. Among clonotypes expanded in thyroid above 0.001, most were also found in blood.

Patients having uncontrolled infection, another autoimmune disease, pregnancy or lactation were not included. Germline CDR1 and CDR2: SGHTA and FQGNSA. V lost 0 bases to trimming and J lost 0 bases, with 6 bases between them. CDR3 length equals 15 residues. RNA transcripts served as the template for amplifying TCR beta CDR3 regions. Initially, a first-round RT-PCR of the TCR CDR3 employed the HTBI primer set. TCRdb recomputed calls from the multiplex PCR reads with MiXCR, one row per CDR3 protein. The data contain 300,000 or so distinct CDR3 sequences, about 18% of them singletons. Many counts were recorded for this clonotype. Its antigen is not known.

This TCR was recovered from a woman aged 55-69 years with Graves' ophthalmopathy. The chain recombines TRBV7-2 with TRBJ1-5; D not certain. The specimen sequenced was blood. CDR3 sequence: CASSLALFSNQPQHF. The DNA for the CDR3 is TGTGCCAGCAGCTTAGCTTTATTTAGCAATCAGCCCCAGCATTTT.